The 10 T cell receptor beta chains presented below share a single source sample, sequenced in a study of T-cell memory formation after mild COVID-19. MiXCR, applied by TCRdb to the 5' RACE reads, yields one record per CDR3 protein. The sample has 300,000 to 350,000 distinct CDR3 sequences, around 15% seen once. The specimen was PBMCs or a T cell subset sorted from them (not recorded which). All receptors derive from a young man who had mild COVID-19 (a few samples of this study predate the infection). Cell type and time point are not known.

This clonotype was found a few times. Written as DNA, the CDR3 is TGTGCCAGCAGCCCTAGCTCCAACTATGGCTACACCTTC. Protein product: CASSPSSNYGYTF. The chain employs TRBV9 and TRBJ1-2; D is unresolved. Trimming cost V 4 bases and J 2 bases, with 9 bases left between them. The germline CDR1 and CDR2 sequences are SGDLS and YYNGEE. The CDR3 loop spans 13 amino acids.

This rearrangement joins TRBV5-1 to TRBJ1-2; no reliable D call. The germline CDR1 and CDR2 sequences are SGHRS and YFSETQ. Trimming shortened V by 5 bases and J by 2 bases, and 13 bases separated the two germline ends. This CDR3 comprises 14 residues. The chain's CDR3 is CASRLEGSNYGYTF. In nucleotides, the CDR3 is TGCGCCAGCAGGCTGGAGGGCTCAAACTATGGCTACACCTTC. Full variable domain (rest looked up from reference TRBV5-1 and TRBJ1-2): KAGVTQTPRYLIKTRGQQVTLSCSPISGHRSVSWYQQTPGQGLQFLFEYFSETQRNKGNFPGRFSGRQFSNSRSEMNVSTLELGDSALYLCASRLEGSNYGYTFGSGTRLTVV.

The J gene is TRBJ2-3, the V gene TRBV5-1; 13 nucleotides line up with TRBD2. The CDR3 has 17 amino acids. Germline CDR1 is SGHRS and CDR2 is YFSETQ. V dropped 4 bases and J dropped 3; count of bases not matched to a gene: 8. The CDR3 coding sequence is TGCGCCAGCAGCCAAACGGGACTAGCGGGGACTACAGATACGCAGTATTTT. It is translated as CASSQTGLAGTTDTQYF.

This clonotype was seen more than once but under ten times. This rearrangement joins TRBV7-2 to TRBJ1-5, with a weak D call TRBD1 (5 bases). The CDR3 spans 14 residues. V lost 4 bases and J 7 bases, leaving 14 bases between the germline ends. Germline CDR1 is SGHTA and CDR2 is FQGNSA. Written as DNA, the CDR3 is TGTGCCAGCAGCTCTTCGATAGAGGGGCAGCCCCAGCATTTT. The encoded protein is CASSSSIEGQPQHF.

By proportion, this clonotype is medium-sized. This chain's CDR3 is CASRQGIGNEQFF. CDR3 coding DNA: TGTGCCAGCAGACAGGGGATCGGGAATGAGCAGTTCTTC. The rearrangement joins TRBV12-3 or TRBV12-4 to TRBJ2-1; TRBD1 aligns across 7 bases. After removal of 6 bases from V and 7 bases from J, the junction contained 6 bases not matched to a gene. The CDR3 contains 13 residues.

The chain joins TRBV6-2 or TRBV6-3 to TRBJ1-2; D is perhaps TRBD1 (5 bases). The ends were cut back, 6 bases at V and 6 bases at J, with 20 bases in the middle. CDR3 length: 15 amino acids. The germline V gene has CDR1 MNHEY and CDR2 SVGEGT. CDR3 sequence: CASSPREGIGDGYTF. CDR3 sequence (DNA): TGTGCCAGCAGCCCTCGGGAGGGGATCGGCGATGGCTACACCTTC.

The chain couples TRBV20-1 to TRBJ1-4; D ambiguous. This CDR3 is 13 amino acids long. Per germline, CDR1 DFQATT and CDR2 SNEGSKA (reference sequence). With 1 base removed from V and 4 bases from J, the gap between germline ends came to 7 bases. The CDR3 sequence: CSARAAINEKLFF. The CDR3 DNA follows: TGCAGTGCTAGAGCAGCGATTAATGAAAAACTGTTTTTT.

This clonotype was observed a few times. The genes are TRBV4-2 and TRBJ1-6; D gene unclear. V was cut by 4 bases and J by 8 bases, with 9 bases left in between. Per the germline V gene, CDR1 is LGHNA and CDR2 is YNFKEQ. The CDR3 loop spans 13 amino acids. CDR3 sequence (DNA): TGTGCCAGCAGCCCGTATACGGATTCACCCCTCCACTTT. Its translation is CASSPYTDSPLHF.

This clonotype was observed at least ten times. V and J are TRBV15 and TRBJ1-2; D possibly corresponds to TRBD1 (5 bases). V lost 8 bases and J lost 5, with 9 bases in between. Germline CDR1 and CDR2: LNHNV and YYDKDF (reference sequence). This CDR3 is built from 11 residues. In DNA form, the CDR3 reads TGTGCCACCCTGGGGGATTATGGCTACACCTTC. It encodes CATLGDYGYTF.

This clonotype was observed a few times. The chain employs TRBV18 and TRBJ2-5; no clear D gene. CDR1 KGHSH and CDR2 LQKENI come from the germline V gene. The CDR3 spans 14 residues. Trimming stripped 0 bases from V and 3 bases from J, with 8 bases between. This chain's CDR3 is CASSPPARKETQYF. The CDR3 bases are TGTGCCAGCTCACCACCCGCCCGGAAAGAGACCCAGTACTTC.